The rows below give T cell receptor beta chains drawn from one sample of a study of cytomegalovirus exposure and HLA in healthy donors. Data came from immunoSEQ multiplex PCR; TCRdb stores just in-frame clones and leaves some out. The sample holds about 65,000 clones, over 75% seen once. What was sequenced was PBMCs. The receptors were gathered from a woman aged 25 to 39 in good health and CMV-seronegative. Both conserved end residues are part of each CDR3. The D gene is left open where the match is weak. Size values are once, few and many counts, or a class for expanded clones, and some rows have none.

d_gene	v_gene	abundance	j_gene	CDR3nt	CDR3aa
TRBD2	TRBV10-1	.	TRBJ2-7	TGCGCCAGCAGTGAGCGTGGGACTAGCGGGGCCTACGAGCAGTACTTC	CASSERGTSGAYEQYF
.	TRBV29-1	.	TRBJ2-7	TGCAGCGTTGCGGTGGTCCACGAGCAGTACTTC	CSVAVVHEQYF
TRBD1	TRBV6-1	.	TRBJ2-5	TGTGCCAGCGCCGGGACAGGGGTTCAGTGGACCCAGTACTTC	CASAGTGVQWTQYF
.	TRBV6-5	.	TRBJ2-3	TGTGCCAGCAGTTACGGGACAACCAAAGATACGCAGTATTTT	CASSYGTTKDTQYF
.	TRBV5-6	.	TRBJ2-3	TGTGCCAGCAGCTTCGGGAGCACAGATACGCAGTATTTT	CASSFGSTDTQYF
TRBD1	TRBV30	.	TRBJ2-3	TGTGCCTGGAGTGGAGAGACAGGGTCAGATACGCAGTATTTT	CAWSGETGSDTQYF
TRBD1	TRBV5-1	few	TRBJ1-1	TGCGCCAGCAGCCCGACAGGGGATGACACTGAAGCTTTCTTT	CASSPTGDDTEAFF
.	TRBV4-2	.	TRBJ1-1	TGTGCCAGCAGCCCTTTAAGACGGGGGGCTGGGGAAGCTTTCTTT	CASSPLRRGAGEAFF
.	TRBV30	.	TRBJ2-3	TGTGCCTGGAGTGTAGGGGGGGTCTCAGATACGCAGTATTTT	CAWSVGGVSDTQYF
TRBD1	TRBV30	.	TRBJ1-1	TGTGCCTGGAGTGACCTGGGAACAGGGGCTGAAGCTTTCTTT	CAWSDLGTGAEAFF
.	TRBV19	.	TRBJ1-2	TGTGCCTCTCACAGCGGACTAGAACCCACTAACTATGGCTACACCTTC	CASHSGLEPTNYGYTF
.	TRBV30	.	TRBJ1-3	TGTGCCTGGAGTGCAGGCTCTGGAAACACCATATATTTT	CAWSAGSGNTIYF
TRBD2	TRBV6-5	.	TRBJ2-1	TGTGCCAGCAGTTACACTAGCGGGGGGGCTAATGAGCAGTTCTTC	CASSYTSGGANEQFF
.	TRBV6-1	.	TRBJ2-6	TGTGCCAGCGCGAGCTCTGGGGCCAACGTCCTGACTTTC	CASASSGANVLTF
TRBD1	TRBV4-2	.	TRBJ1-5	TGTGCCAGCAGCCGCTTTGACCGGGACAGGGGTCAGCCCCAGCATTTT	CASSRFDRDRGQPQHF
.	TRBV6-1	few	TRBJ1-4	TGTGCCCTATCGGACCGGCGGGATGAAAAACTGTTTTTT	CALSDRRDEKLFF
TRBD1	TRBV7-9	.	TRBJ2-3	TGTGCCAGCAGCGCCAGGGGGCGCACAGATACGCAGTATTTT	CASSARGRTDTQYF
TRBD1	TRBV9	.	TRBJ1-1	TGTGCCAGCAGCGACAGGGGCACGAACACTGAAGCTTTCTTT	CASSDRGTNTEAFF
.	TRBV7-2	.	TRBJ1-3	TGTGCCAGCAGCAGGGACACGTGGTACTCTGGAAACACCATATATTTT	CASSRDTWYSGNTIYF
.	TRBV30	.	TRBJ2-5	TGTGCCTGGAGTCTGTCCGGTGGGACCCAGTACTTC	CAWSLSGGTQYF
TRBD1	TRBV30	.	TRBJ2-3	TGTGCCTGGAGTAAAGGGACAGGGGCGCGGGCAGATACGCAGTATTTT	CAWSKGTGARADTQYF
TRBD1	TRBV30	.	TRBJ1-2	TGTGCCTATAGGACAGGGAGGGATAGCTACACCTTC	CAYRTGRDSYTF